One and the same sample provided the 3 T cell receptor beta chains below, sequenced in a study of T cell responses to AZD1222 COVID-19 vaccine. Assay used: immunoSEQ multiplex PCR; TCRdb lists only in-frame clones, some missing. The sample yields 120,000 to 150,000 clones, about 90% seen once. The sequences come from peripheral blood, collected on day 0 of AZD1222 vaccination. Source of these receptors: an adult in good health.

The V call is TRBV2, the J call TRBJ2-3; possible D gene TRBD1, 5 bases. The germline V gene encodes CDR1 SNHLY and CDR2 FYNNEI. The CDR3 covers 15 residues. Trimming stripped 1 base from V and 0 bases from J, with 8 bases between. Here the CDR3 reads CASSEDRLSTDTQYF. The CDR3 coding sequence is TGTGCCAGCAGTGAAGACAGGCTTAGCACAGATACGCAGTATTTT. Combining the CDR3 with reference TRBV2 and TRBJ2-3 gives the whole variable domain EPEVTQTPSHQVTQMGQEVILRCVPISNHLYFYWYRQILGQKVEFLVSFYNNEISEKSEIFDDQFSVERPDGSNFTLKIRSTKLEDSAMYFCASSEDRLSTDTQYFGPGTRLTVL.

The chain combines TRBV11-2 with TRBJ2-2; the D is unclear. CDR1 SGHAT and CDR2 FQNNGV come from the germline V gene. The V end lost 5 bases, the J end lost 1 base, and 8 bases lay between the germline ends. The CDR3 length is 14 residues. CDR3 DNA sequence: TGTGCCAGCAGCACTACTCGGAACACCGGGGAGCTGTTTTTT. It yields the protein CASSTTRNTGELFF.

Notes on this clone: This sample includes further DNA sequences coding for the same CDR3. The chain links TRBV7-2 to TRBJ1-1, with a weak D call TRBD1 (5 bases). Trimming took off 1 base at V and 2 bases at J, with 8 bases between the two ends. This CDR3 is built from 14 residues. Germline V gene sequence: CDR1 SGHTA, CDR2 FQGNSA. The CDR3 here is CASSLVGPNTEAFF. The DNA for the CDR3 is TGTGCCAGCAGCTTAGTGGGGCCAAACACTGAAGCTTTCTTT.